This TCR beta chain is drawn from a study of cytomegalovirus exposure and HLA in healthy donors. General study results and limits: Clonal expansion, a later analysis showed, was greater in HLA-associated TCR beta chains than in equally common others.

V lost 2 bases and J lost 1; bases outside the gene matches: 2. The CDR3 extends over 14 amino acids. Per the germline V gene, CDR1 is SGDLS and CDR2 is YYNGEE. Comment on this clone: Its target is not known.

Amplification used 60 Vbeta primers and 13 Jbeta primers. Data came from immunoSEQ multiplex PCR; TCRdb stores just in-frame clones and leaves some out. The sample comprises about 94,000 clones, over 65% of which are singletons, and under 0.8% rests with the top ten. The receptor was derived from a woman aged 55-69 years in good health and CMV-seronegative. The J gene is TRBJ1-1, the V gene TRBV9; 7 bases agree with TRBD1. The specimen was PBMCs. The DNA for the CDR3 is TGTGCCAGCAGCGTTTGGGACAGGAACACTGAAGCTTTCTTT. It is translated as CASSVWDRNTEAFF.